Below, 18 T cell receptor beta chains from the same sample are listed, as sequenced in a study of beta chain features in type 1 diabetes. Sequencing targeted expressed TCRB transcripts, as all isolated RNA had been reverse transcribed. This table comes from immunoSEQ multiplex PCR, and its TCRdb copy is limited to in-frame clones, with some not included. The sample includes 360,000 or so clones, less than 20% of them seen just once. Specimen: naive CD4+ T cells from blood. The receptors were gathered from a woman aged 18 to 35 in good health.

V is TRBV10-3 and J is TRBJ2-5; D is perhaps TRBD1 (6 bases). The V gene's germline CDR1 is ENHRY and CDR2 SYGVKD. The CDR3 consists of 12 residues. The V end was cut by 5 bases, the J end by 3 bases, with 7 bases between. The CDR3 loop reads CAISSGEETQYF. CDR3 nucleotides: TGTGCCATCAGTTCAGGGGAAGAGACCCAGTACTTC.

This clone was counted between two and nine times. The chain joins TRBV7-2 to TRBJ2-1; TRBD2 is a possible D gene (6 bases). V lost 2 bases and J 2 bases, leaving 10 bases between the germline ends. The germline CDR1 and CDR2 sequences are SGHTA and FQGNSA. The CDR3 spans 15 residues. The CDR3 reads CASSLPGVTYNEQFF. CDR3 nucleotide sequence: TGTGCCAGCAGCTTACCGGGGGTTACCTACAATGAGCAGTTCTTC.

This clone has more than one count but fewer than ten. The chain has TRBV2 and TRBJ1-1, with D possibly TRBD1 on 5 matching bases. The CDR3 has 12 residues. V lost 7 bases, J lost 4 bases, and 10 bases lay in between. Germline V gene data show CDR1 as SNHLY and CDR2 as FYNNEI. This CDR3 reads CASNSGGTEAFF. CDR3 in DNA: TGTGCCAGCAATAGCGGGGGCACTGAAGCTTTCTTT.

This clone has more than one count but fewer than ten. The chain joins TRBV9 to TRBJ1-4, with unresolved D. Germline V lookup: CDR1 SGDLS, CDR2 YYNGEE. Trimming took 3 bases from V and 2 from J, leaving 14 bases between them. There are 16 residues in the CDR3. The DNA of the CDR3 is TGTGCCAGCAGCGCTCGAACGGGGAGCACTAATGAAAAACTGTTTTTT. This codes for CASSARTGSTNEKLFF.

The rearrangement links TRBV19 to TRBJ1-4; 7 bases map to TRBD1. V was pared by 11 bases and J by 5 bases, with 11 bases of the junction left unmatched. Germline CDR1 LNHDA, CDR2 SQIVND (reference sequence). The CDR3 has 14 amino acids. The CDR3 nucleotides read TGTGCCTCTGCCTCAGGACAGGCAAATGAAAAACTGTTTTTT. Translation: CASASGQANEKLFF.

The V call is TRBV7-8, the J call TRBJ1-1; weak D call: TRBD1 (5 bases). Trimming removed 5 bases from V and 6 bases from J, with 16 bases in between. Per the germline V gene, CDR1 is SGHVS and CDR2 is FQNEAQ. CDR3 size: 14 residues. CDR3 in DNA: TGTGCCAGCAGCCTTTGGACGGCGGGGGCTGAAGCTTTCTTT. Translating it yields CASSLWTAGAEAFF.

This clone showed up just a few times. The chain is built from TRBV6-6 and TRBJ2-5; D remains unclear. The ends were cut back, 6 bases at V and 4 bases at J, with 12 bases in the middle. The CDR3 runs 13 residues. Germline V lookup: CDR1 MNHNY, CDR2 SVGAGI (reference sequence). The CDR3 reads CASSQPRLETQYF. CDR3 DNA: TGTGCCAGCAGCCAACCCCGACTAGAGACCCAGTACTTC.

This clone occurred a few times. Other nucleotide sequences in the sample specify the same CDR3. This chain uses TRBV9 with TRBJ2-5; TRBD1 aligns across 9 bases. The CDR3 runs to 14 residues. Germline V lookup: CDR1 SGDLS, CDR2 YYNGEE. Trimming took 3 bases from V and 3 from J; bases not matched to a gene: 3. Written as DNA, the CDR3 is TGTGCCAGCAGCGCTCGGACAGGGGAAGAGACCCAGTACTTC. Translating gives CASSARTGEETQYF.

DNA of the CDR3: TGTGCCAGCAGCCAAGTTCAGCGGGAGGGCATGAATGAGCAGTTCTTC. Residues: CASSQVQREGMNEQFF. V is TRBV4-2 and J is TRBJ2-1; 10 bases align to TRBD2. Germline CDR1 and CDR2: LGHNA and YNFKEQ. The CDR3 is 16 residues long. J was trimmed by 7 bases and V by 1 base; bases with no gene match: 7.

The chain has TRBV6-5 and TRBJ2-7, with 12 bases identical to TRBD1. The trim removed 2 bases at V and 4 bases at J, leaving 3 bases unmatched. The length of the CDR3 is 15 residues. The germline CDR1 and CDR2 sequences are MNHEY and SVGAGI. CDR3 in DNA: TGTGCCAGCAGTTACAGGGACAGGGGGCCTTACGAGCAGTACTTC. This sequence encodes CASSYRDRGPYEQYF.

The chain combines TRBV7-9 with TRBJ1-2; the D gene is possibly TRBD1 (6 bases). This CDR3 comprises 13 residues. Germline values: CDR1 SEHNR, CDR2 FQNEAQ (reference sequence). V shed 5 bases and J shed 4 bases, with 11 bases lying between them. The chain's CDR3 is CASSLEGGYGYTF. For the CDR3, the DNA is TGTGCCAGCAGCCTGGAAGGGGGCTATGGCTACACCTTC.

This clone was seen a few times. V gene TRBV18 combines with J gene TRBJ2-1; D remains unclear. CDR1 is KGHSH and CDR2 is LQKENI in the germline V gene. The V gene lost 3 bases and the J gene lost 0 bases, with 12 bases spanning the gap. There are 16 residues in the CDR3. As DNA, the CDR3 is TGTGCCAGCTCACCTTTCGACTTGAGCTCCTACAATGAGCAGTTCTTC. This codes for CASSPFDLSSYNEQFF.

This chain uses TRBV5-1 with TRBJ2-3, with 7 positions matching TRBD1. Trimming at V came to 0 bases and at J to 5 bases, leaving 6 bases not matched to a gene. Germline loops: CDR1 SGHRS, CDR2 YFSETQ. There are 15 residues in the CDR3. This chain's CDR3 is CASSLGQQGRDTQYF. DNA for the CDR3: TGCGCCAGCAGCTTGGGACAACAGGGGAGAGATACGCAGTATTTT.

About this clone: In the same sample, other DNA sequences code for this CDR3. This rearrangement joins TRBV30 to TRBJ1-2; 9 bases agree with TRBD1. V trimming: 0 bases; J trimming: 4 bases; junction bases outside the gene matches: 3. The CDR3 has 14 amino acids. Germline-derived CDR1 and CDR2 are GTSNPN and SVGIG (reference sequence). The CDR3 sequence: CAWSVLGQGYGYTF. In DNA, the CDR3 is TGTGCCTGGAGTGTACTGGGACAGGGCTATGGCTACACCTTC.

V usage is TRBV7-2 and J usage is TRBJ2-5; TRBD2 matches at 8 bases. After removal of 3 bases from V and 4 bases from J, the junction contained 7 bases not matched to a gene. CDR3 length: 15 amino acids. The germline CDR1 and CDR2 sequences are SGHTA and FQGNSA. CDR3 sequence (DNA): TGTGCCAGCAGCTTTGGCGGGGGGAGGTCAGAGACCCAGTACTTC. It translates to CASSFGGGRSETQYF.

The chain is built from TRBV29-1 and TRBJ1-2; 10 bases map to TRBD1. The CDR3 extends over 12 amino acids. The V segment lost 7 bases and the J segment 8 bases; nucleotides outside the gene matches: 7. Per germline, CDR1 SQVTM and CDR2 ANQGSEA. The DNA for the CDR3 is TGCAGCGGCGGGACAGGGGTCGGCGGCTACACCTTC. Amino acids: CSGGTGVGGYTF.

CDR3 nucleotide sequence: TGCGCCAGCAGGGGGACTAGCACAGATACGCAGTATTTT. It encodes CASRGTSTDTQYF. This sequence joins TRBV10-2 and TRBJ2-3, with D tentatively TRBD2 (6 bases). The CDR3 spans 13 residues. Per the germline V gene, CDR1 is WSHSY and CDR2 is SAAADI. V shed 6 bases and J shed 0 bases, with 7 bases lying between them.

J is TRBJ2-6 and V is TRBV18; 8 positions match TRBD1. The germline V gene has CDR1 KGHSH and CDR2 LQKENI. CDR3 length: 18 residues. After removal of 0 bases from V and 0 bases from J, the junction contained 4 bases not matched to a gene. CDR3 protein: CASSPPGQGYSGANVLTF. CDR3 nucleotide sequence: TGTGCCAGCTCACCACCCGGACAGGGTTACTCTGGGGCCAACGTCCTGACTTTC.